Presented here are 12 T cell receptor beta chains from one specimen sequenced in a study of blood T cell repertoires in COVID-19. Generated by immunoSEQ multiplex PCR, the TCRdb table keeps only in-frame clones and is missing some. Found here are about 160,000 clones, less than 85% of them singletons; the top ten hold about 3%. Sequencing was performed on peripheral blood. These receptors were taken from a human donor with acute or convalescent COVID-19. The donor label of this sample is uncertain.

The gene calls are TRBV4-3 and TRBJ2-1; 12 positions agree with TRBD2. Germline V gene data show CDR1 as LGHNA and CDR2 as YSLEER. V lost 10 bases to trimming and J lost 15 bases; unmatched junction nucleotides: 10. The CDR3 extends over 12 amino acids. CDR3 sequence (DNA): TGCGCCAACCTTACTAGCGGGGGGTTTGCGTTCTTC. Amino acids: CANLTSGGFAFF.

J is TRBJ1-1 and V is TRBV19, with 9 bases aligning to TRBD1. Per the germline V gene, CDR1 is LNHDA and CDR2 is SQIVND (reference sequence). The CDR3 contains 16 residues. V shed 4 bases and J 4 bases; nucleotides not matched to a gene: 10. This CDR3 is CASSKGQGYVGTEAFF. The DNA of the CDR3 is TGTGCCAGTAGTAAGGGACAGGGTTACGTGGGCACTGAAGCTTTCTTT.

The chain joins TRBV15 to TRBJ1-2, with 9 positions matching TRBD1. CDR1 is LNHNV and CDR2 is YYDKDF in the germline V gene (reference sequence). The CDR3 length is 15 residues. V lost 4 bases to trimming and J lost 8 bases; unmatched junction nucleotides: 11. The CDR3 coding sequence is TGTGCCACCAGCACCCGGACAGGGGAGTCAGGAGGCTACACCTTC. Translation gives CATSTRTGESGGYTF.

The chain has TRBV5-1 and TRBJ1-2, with 7 bases that match TRBD1. J gave up 0 bases and V 4 bases, and 9 bases lay outside the gene matches. Germline lookup yields CDR1 SGHRS and CDR2 YFSETQ. CDR3 size: 16 residues. As DNA, the CDR3 is TGCGCCAGCAGCAAGCTAGGGGGCCAAACTAACTATGGCTACACCTTC. It yields the protein CASSKLGGQTNYGYTF.

V and J are TRBV18 and TRBJ1-6; D might be TRBD1 (6 bases). CDR3 length equals 17 residues. The germline V gene encodes CDR1 KGHSH and CDR2 LQKENI. Deletions cut 0 bases from V and 7 bases from J, with 16 bases between. Here the CDR3 reads CASSPPGMTGANSPLHF. The DNA of the CDR3 is TGTGCCAGCTCACCACCGGGCATGACAGGAGCCAATTCACCCCTCCACTTT.

The chain links TRBV5-1 to TRBJ1-4; TRBD1 agrees at 7 bases. The CDR3 totals 14 residues. The junction had 8 bases not matched to a gene; V was cut back by 7 bases and J by 5 bases. The germline gives CDR1 SGHRS, CDR2 YFSETQ. CDR3 coding DNA: TGCGCCAGCTCAACAGGGGTGGGGAATGAAAAACTGTTTTTT. It specifies CASSTGVGNEKLFF.

This clone appeared once. The V and J genes are TRBV7-9 and TRBJ1-4; D possibly corresponds to TRBD1 (5 bases). Trimming left V 1 base short and J 6 bases short, with 12 bases between. From germline, CDR1 is SEHNR and CDR2 FQNEAQ (reference sequence). The length of the CDR3 is 15 residues. CDR3 nucleotide sequence: TGTGCCAGCAGCTTAGTTCAGGGCTCGTATGAAAAACTGTTTTTT. It codes for CASSLVQGSYEKLFF.

The V gene is TRBV2, the J gene TRBJ1-2; 7 bases map to TRBD1. The CDR3 totals 14 residues. Germline V CDR1 and CDR2: SNHLY, FYNNEI. After removal of 11 bases from V and 0 bases from J, the junction contained 9 bases not matched to a gene. The CDR3 nucleotides read TGTGCCGGATCCGGGACAGAGACTAACTATGGCTACACCTTC. Its translation: CAGSGTETNYGYTF.

The chain has TRBV6-2 or TRBV6-3 and TRBJ1-1, with 7 bases lining up with TRBD1. Losses at the gene ends were 1 base for V and 1 base for J; bases not matched to a gene: 12. The germline V gene encodes CDR1 MNHEY and CDR2 SVGEGT. The CDR3 runs to 18 residues. CDR3 amino acids: CASSYYPPGQAKNTEAFF. Here the CDR3 DNA reads TGTGCCAGCAGTTACTACCCACCAGGACAGGCCAAGAACACTGAAGCTTTCTTT.

This clone was counted between two and nine times. The rearrangement links TRBV4-1 to TRBJ2-4; TRBD1 is a possible D gene (6 bases). Germline CDR1 is MGHRA and CDR2 is YSYEKL. CDR3 length: 15 residues. Trimming shortened V by 0 bases and J by 10 bases, and 16 bases separated the two germline ends. The CDR3, as DNA: TGCGCCAGCAGCCAAGATTTTTCGGACAGCTTGATTCAGTACTTC. This encodes CASSQDFSDSLIQYF.

The V call is TRBV5-1, the J call TRBJ2-7; 11 bases are a match to TRBD2. Germline CDR1 SGHRS, CDR2 YFSETQ. The V segment lost 8 bases and the J segment 6 bases; nucleotides outside the gene matches: 10. The CDR3 has 14 amino acids. CDR3 loop: CASNPGLAEIEQYF. The CDR3 DNA reads as TGCGCCAGTAATCCGGGACTAGCGGAGATCGAGCAGTACTTC.

The chain links TRBV6-6 to TRBJ1-1; D gene unclear. The CDR3 totals 14 residues. Trimming removed 4 bases at V and 7 bases at J, with 16 bases between. CDR1 MNHNY and CDR2 SVGAGI come from the germline V gene (reference sequence). The CDR3 reads CASSSPRGTDEAFF. CDR3 in DNA: TGTGCCAGCAGTTCCCCGAGAGGAACCGATGAAGCTTTCTTT.